Below are 26 T cell receptor beta chains sequenced from a single sample in a study of T-cell memory formation after mild COVID-19. TCRdb re-analysed the 5' RACE reads in MiXCR, keeping a single row per CDR3 protein. The sample shows fewer than 250,000 distinct CDR3 sequences, 15% to 20% of them seen only once. The specimen was PBMCs or a T cell subset sorted from them (not recorded which). The receptors shown here come from an adult woman who had mild COVID-19 (a few samples of this study predate the infection). Cell type and time point are not known.

This clonotype showed up just a few times. The V and J genes are TRBV12-3 or TRBV12-4 and TRBJ1-6; D not certain. V was pared by 4 bases and J by 7 bases, with 8 bases between. This CDR3 spans 13 amino acids. CDR3 bases: TGTGCCAGCAGTTCCTCGGGAAATTCACCCCTCCACTTT. Encoded protein: CASSSSGNSPLHF.

This clonotype was detected a few times. The chain joins TRBV5-1 to TRBJ2-1; 9 bases map to TRBD2. This CDR3 spans 17 amino acids. The germline CDR1 and CDR2 sequences are SGHRS and YFSETQ. V lost 0 bases, J lost 4 bases, and 8 bases stayed unmatched. The DNA for the CDR3 is TGCGCCAGCAGCTTGGGCCTAGCGGGGAAAACGTACAATGAGCAGTTCTTC. This gives the protein CASSLGLAGKTYNEQFF.

The rearrangement uses TRBV7-2 and TRBJ1-5, with TRBD1 matching over 10 bases. Germline CDR1 reads SGHTA; CDR2 reads FQGNSA. The CDR3 is made up of 14 amino acids. Trimming at V came to 5 bases and at J to 9 bases, leaving 7 bases not matched to a gene. The CDR3 coding sequence is TGTGCCAGCAGCCTTGGACAGGGGGGACGGCCCCAGCATTTT. This translates into CASSLGQGGRPQHF.

This clonotype was observed at least ten times. This rearrangement joins TRBV20-1 to TRBJ1-1; D gene ambiguous. The CDR3 runs 14 residues. Germline assignment: CDR1 DFQATT and CDR2 SNEGSKA (reference sequence). V was shortened by 0 bases and J by 1 base, with 9 bases between the two germline ends. CDR3 in amino acids: CSARDRQRNTEAFF. The CDR3 region has the DNA TGCAGTGCTAGAGATCGGCAGAGGAACACTGAAGCTTTCTTT.

The chain links TRBV11-2 to TRBJ2-1; 10 positions match TRBD2. The germline CDR1 and CDR2 sequences are SGHAT and FQNNGV. The CDR3 runs to 16 residues. Germline trimming cut 5 bases from V and 1 base from J; bases unmatched to any gene: 5. This chain's CDR3 is CASSPSGRGSYNEQFF. The DNA for the CDR3 is TGTGCCAGCAGCCCTAGCGGGAGAGGATCCTACAATGAGCAGTTCTTC.

The chain employs TRBV12-3 or TRBV12-4 and TRBJ2-1; D is uncertain. The CDR3 has 14 amino acids. Trimming cost V 7 bases and J 6 bases, with 16 bases left between them. The CDR3 region is CASKRFLDRNEQFF. The CDR3 nucleotides are TGTGCCAGCAAAAGGTTCCTAGATCGCAATGAGCAGTTCTTC.

This clonotype turned up a few times. The chain is built from TRBV14 and TRBJ2-3; D perhaps matches TRBD2 (6 bases). CDR3 size: 17 residues. Germline CDR1 and CDR2: SGHDN and FVKESK. The V and J ends lost 2 bases and 2 bases respectively, with 17 bases between them. DNA of the CDR3: TGTGCCAGCAGCCAAAACACCGGGACTCTTAACACAGATACGCAGTATTTT. It codes for CASSQNTGTLNTDTQYF.

This clonotype was detected only a few times. The chain joins TRBV12-3 or TRBV12-4 to TRBJ2-7; TRBD1 is a possible D gene (5 bases). The CDR3 is made up of 14 amino acids. V dropped 1 base and J dropped 0 bases, with 7 bases sitting between them. CDR3 DNA: TGTGCCAGCAGTTTAGACAGGAACTCCTACGAGCAGTACTTC. It specifies CASSLDRNSYEQYF.

Only a few counts were recorded for this clonotype. The rearrangement uses TRBV4-2 and TRBJ2-1, with unresolved D. The germline V gene encodes CDR1 LGHNA and CDR2 YNFKEQ. Trimming pared 1 base from V and 9 bases from J, leaving 10 bases between. This CDR3 is built from 13 residues. CDR3 DNA: TGTGCCAGCAGCCAAGTGGATCGAGGTGAGCAGTTCTTC. Protein: CASSQVDRGEQFF.

CDR3 coding DNA: TGTGCCATCAGTGAGAACAACCAGCCCCAGCATTTT. Protein product: CAISENNQPQHF. The chain has TRBV10-3 and TRBJ1-5; D gene uncertain. The CDR3 length is 12 residues. CDR1 is ENHRY and CDR2 is SYGVKD in the germline V gene. Trimming removed 2 bases from V and 7 bases from J, with 6 bases in between.

This clonotype was observed a few times. The chain carries TRBV12-3 or TRBV12-4 and TRBJ1-6; possible D gene TRBD1, 6 bases. The germline V and J ends were trimmed by 5 bases and 8 bases, with 10 bases remaining between them. The CDR3 is 13 amino acids. For the CDR3, the DNA is TGTGCCAGCAGTCTCTACAGGGATTCACCCCTCCACTTT. Protein product: CASSLYRDSPLHF.

This chain's CDR3 is CASSDALVYIGSSSGANVLTF. The DNA for the CDR3 is TGTGCCAGCAGCGACGCGTTGGTCTATATAGGGAGCAGCTCTGGGGCCAACGTCCTGACTTTC. The chain has TRBV3-1 and TRBJ2-6; D is perhaps TRBD2 (5 bases). Germline CDR1 reads LGHDT; CDR2 reads YNNKEL (reference sequence). Trimming left V 5 bases short and J 0 bases short, with 26 bases between. The length of the CDR3 is 21 residues.

This clonotype turned up a few times. The chain joins TRBV29-1 to TRBJ1-2; 7 bases are a match to TRBD1. Germline V gives CDR1 SQVTM, CDR2 ANQGSEA. The J segment lost 7 bases and the V segment lost 6 bases, leaving 11 bases of the junction unmatched. This CDR3 has 13 amino acids. The CDR3 sequence is CSVGETGSRGYTF. The DNA of the CDR3 is TGCAGCGTCGGGGAGACAGGGTCTCGTGGCTACACCTTC.

This clonotype has a single count. The genes are TRBV7-8 and TRBJ2-3; 9 bases fit TRBD2. This CDR3 is built from 17 residues. J gave up 4 bases and V 1 base, and 9 bases lay outside the gene matches. Germline V lookup: CDR1 SGHVS, CDR2 FQNEAQ. The DNA of the CDR3 is TGTGCCAGCAGCTTAGTGGATGCGGGACTAGCAGCAGATACGCAGTATTTT. Translated, it gives CASSLVDAGLAADTQYF.

The chain is built from TRBV2 and TRBJ2-2; tentatively, D is TRBD1 (5 bases). Germline V lookup: CDR1 SNHLY, CDR2 FYNNEI. This CDR3 is built from 13 residues. Between the trimmed V and J ends, which lost 4 bases and 7 bases, there was a span of 10 bases. This CDR3 reads CASSASGIGELFF. CDR3 nucleotide sequence: TGTGCCAGCAGTGCGTCAGGGATCGGGGAGCTGTTTTTT.

In this sample, this clonotype turned up many times. J is TRBJ2-1 and V is TRBV20-1; D is ambiguous. Trimming removed 6 bases at V and 1 base at J, with 10 bases between. CDR3 length equals 13 residues. Germline loops: CDR1 DFQATT, CDR2 SNEGSKA (reference sequence). CDR3 protein: CSARTDSYNEQFF. The CDR3 DNA reads TGCAGTGCGAGGACGGATTCCTACAATGAGCAGTTCTTC.

In this sample, this clonotype turned up a few times. This chain connects TRBV7-2 to TRBJ2-5; 8 bases map to TRBD1. The length of the CDR3 is 15 residues. J lost 5 bases, V lost 1 base, and 6 bases had no gene match. Germline V gene data show CDR1 as SGHTA and CDR2 as FQGNSA. Here the CDR3 DNA reads TGTGCCAGCAGCTTAGAGACAGGGGATTGGGAGACCCAGTACTTC. It is translated as CASSLETGDWETQYF.

This clonotype has more than one count but fewer than ten. The chain has TRBV5-1 and TRBJ2-1; 8 bases fit TRBD2. Germline-derived CDR1 and CDR2 are SGHRS and YFSETQ. The V gene end was trimmed by 2 bases and the J gene end by 4 bases; junction bases not matched to a gene: 17. The length of the CDR3 is 19 residues. Here the CDR3 reads CASSFSPFLLREEYNEQFF. For the CDR3, the DNA is TGCGCCAGCAGCTTTTCTCCGTTTCTATTGCGGGAGGAATACAATGAGCAGTTCTTC.

This clonotype was counted only a few times. This rearrangement joins TRBV20-1 to TRBJ1-6, with TRBD1 as a possible D gene (6 bases). Germline values: CDR1 DFQATT, CDR2 SNEGSKA (reference sequence). Trimming pared 0 bases from V and 5 bases from J, leaving 11 bases between. The CDR3 loop spans 15 amino acids. CDR3 bases: TGCAGTGCTAGAGATCTTGAGGGGGATAATTCACCCCTCCACTTT. Translation gives CSARDLEGDNSPLHF.

The chain carries TRBV2 and TRBJ1-2, with 11 bases that match TRBD1. The CDR3 is 15 amino acids. CDR1 is SNHLY, CDR2 FYNNEI, per germline. The J segment lost 7 bases and the V segment lost 6 bases, leaving 10 bases of the junction unmatched. CDR3 residues: CASSQAPGQGGGYTF. CDR3 DNA: TGTGCCAGCAGCCAAGCCCCGGGACAGGGGGGTGGCTACACCTTC.

The genes are TRBV29-1 and TRBJ2-7, with 10 bases identical to TRBD2. Germline CDR1 reads SQVTM; CDR2 reads ANQGSEA. The CDR3 is 15 residues long. After removal of 4 bases from V and 0 bases from J, the junction contained 6 bases not matched to a gene. CDR3 nucleotide sequence: TGCAGCGTTGTGCTAGCGGGAGCTCCCTCCTACGAGCAGTACTTC. The encoded protein is CSVVLAGAPSYEQYF.

The chain joins TRBV29-1 to TRBJ2-1; D is perhaps TRBD2 (6 bases). Between the trimmed V and J ends, which lost 4 bases and 6 bases, there was a span of 16 bases. In germline, CDR1 is SQVTM, CDR2 ANQGSEA. The CDR3 has 14 residues. The CDR3 DNA is TGCAGCGTTGCGGGCAGGGAGGTCTCCAATGAGCAGTTCTTC. Translation: CSVAGREVSNEQFF.

The rearrangement uses TRBV27 and TRBJ1-1; D not certain. The germline V gene has CDR1 MNHEY and CDR2 SMNVEV (reference sequence). Trimming pared 0 bases from V and 5 bases from J, leaving 10 bases between. CDR3 size: 14 residues. The CDR3 DNA is TGTGCCAGCAGTTTATCCCTGGAAGGGACTGAAGCTTTCTTT. As protein: CASSLSLEGTEAFF.

This clonotype occurred a few times. The chain carries TRBV10-2 and TRBJ2-7, with 7 bases that match TRBD2. This CDR3 has 16 amino acids. Germline V gene data show CDR1 as WSHSY and CDR2 as SAAADI. V dropped 5 bases and J dropped 8; count of bases not matched to a gene: 18. CDR3 nucleotides: TGCGCCAGCAGTTCAAGCCCCGAGGGAAGCGGGACGAAGCAGTACTTC. Amino acid sequence: CASSSSPEGSGTKQYF.

The chain recombines TRBV14 with TRBJ2-7; the D gene is possibly TRBD2 (6 bases). The CDR3 totals 13 residues. CDR1 is SGHDN, CDR2 FVKESK, per germline. The ends were cut back, 3 bases at V and 9 bases at J, with 15 bases in the middle. CDR3 coding DNA: TGTGCCAGCAGCCACAGACTCGACGGGAGGCAGTACTTC. Translation gives CASSHRLDGRQYF.

The J gene is TRBJ1-1, the V gene TRBV7-9; D is undetermined. V shed 7 bases and J shed 4 bases, with 13 bases lying between them. CDR1 and CDR2 from the germline V gene are SEHNR and FQNEAQ (reference sequence). This CDR3 is built from 13 residues. The CDR3 sequence is CASILTASTEAFF. CDR3 in DNA: TGTGCCAGCATTTTAACCGCGAGCACTGAAGCTTTCTTT.